The rows below give T cell receptor beta chains drawn from one sample of a study of CD8+ T cells in alopecia areata. The assay was immunoSEQ multiplex PCR, and TCRdb's table has in-frame clones only and misses some. The sample contains 100,000 or so clones, 60% of which appear only once. The specimen was CD8+ T cells sorted from blood, collected between weeks 55 and 65, from a patient treated with tofacitinib. The receptors were sampled from a human donor with alopecia areata. The CDR3 runs from the conserved cysteine through the conserved F or W. The order of the fields is clone size, D gene, J gene, V gene, CDR3 protein, CDR3 DNA. D genes are given only for firm matches. Part of the rows lack a size; the others show once, few, many or a class for expanded clones.

NA TRBD2 TRBJ2-1 TRBV27 CAASGGGPYNEQFF TGTGCCGCCTCCGGGGGGGGGCCCTACAATGAGCAGTTCTTC
NA NA TRBJ2-2 TRBV25-1 CASRGDGDTGELFF TGTGCCAGCAGGGGGGATGGGGACACCGGGGAGCTGTTTTTT
few TRBD1 TRBJ2-7 TRBV7-9 CASSLVQGAFYEQYF TGTGCCAGCAGCTTAGTTCAGGGGGCCTTCTACGAGCAGTACTTC
few TRBD1 TRBJ1-5 TRBV5-5 CASSVGQGGNQPQHF TGTGCCAGCAGCGTGGGACAGGGAGGCAATCAGCCCCAGCATTTT
NA NA TRBJ2-3 TRBV5-1 CASSLEARLSTDTQYF TGCGCCAGCAGCTTGGAGGCGCGCCTTAGCACAGATACGCAGTATTTT
NA NA TRBJ2-5 TRBV4-1 CASRGNSVQETQYF TGCGCCAGCAGAGGTAACAGTGTCCAAGAGACCCAGTACTTC
NA TRBD1 TRBJ2-7 TRBV5-1 CASSPGVRTGGVEQYF TGCGCCAGCAGCCCTGGGGTGCGGACAGGGGGCGTCGAGCAGTACTTC
NA NA TRBJ1-1 TRBV7-2 CASSLNRNTEAFF TGTGCCAGCAGCTTAAACAGGAACACTGAAGCTTTCTTT
NA TRBD1 TRBJ1-4 TRBV7-9 CASSYGTGTFNEKLFF TGTGCCAGCAGCTATGGGACAGGGACGTTTAATGAAAAACTGTTTTTT
NA NA TRBJ2-5 TRBV21-1 CASSSVGAPPRWDQETQYF TGTGCCAGCAGCAGCGTTGGGGCCCCCCCAAGGTGGGACCAAGAGACCCAGTACTTC
NA TRBD1 TRBJ2-1 TRBV5-6 CASSGGQGASYNEQFF TGTGCCAGCAGCGGCGGACAGGGGGCATCTTACAATGAGCAGTTCTTC
NA NA TRBJ2-7 TRBV6-1 CASSPDKGFYEQYF TGTGCCAGCAGTCCGGACAAGGGATTCTACGAGCAGTACTTC
few NA TRBJ2-2 TRBV30 CASDFNTGELFF TGTGCCTCCGATTTTAACACCGGGGAGCTGTTTTTT
few TRBD1 TRBJ1-2 TRBV5-1 CASSLGDRVNYGYTF TGCGCCAGCAGCTTGGGGGACAGGGTTAACTATGGCTACACCTTC
few NA TRBJ2-3 TRBV2 CASEIGVLGLNTDTQYF TGTGCCAGCGAAATTGGCGTGCTTGGCCTAAACACAGATACGCAGTATTTT